A selection of T cell receptor beta chains follows, all from one sample in a study of early T cells in non-severe SARS-CoV-2 infection. TCRdb re-analysed the 5' RACE reads in MiXCR, keeping a single row per CDR3 protein. The sample holds approximately 30,000 distinct CDR3 sequences, around 7% seen once. The specimen sequenced was whole blood. The receptor set was obtained from an adult who was a healthcare worker with PCR-confirmed SARS-CoV-2 infection or an uninfected control (not recorded which). CDR3s include the opening cysteine and the closing phenylalanine or tryptophan. D genes are given only for firm matches. Rows may omit the clone size; those that give it use once, few, many or a size class.

clone_size	v_call	j_call	d_call	cdr3_aa	cdr3_nt
many	TRBV9	TRBJ2-1	TRBD2	CASSVAQRGGNEQFF	TGTGCCAGCAGCGTAGCTCAGCGGGGCGGCAATGAGCAGTTCTTC
many	TRBV12-5	TRBJ2-7	TRBD1	CASGSGGYEQYF	TGTGCTAGTGGCTCAGGGGGATACGAGCAGTACTTC
few	TRBV19	TRBJ1-1	NA	CATTLGGTPAFF	TGTGCCACGACCCTCGGGGGGACACCGGCTTTCTTT
many	TRBV7-9	TRBJ1-1	NA	CASSRGNTEAFF	TGTGCCAGCAGCCGTGGAAACACTGAAGCTTTCTTT
many	TRBV7-8	TRBJ2-7	TRBD2	CASSLVPSGRLGGEQYF	TGTGCCAGCAGCTTAGTTCCTAGCGGGAGGCTCGGAGGCGAGCAGTACTTC
many	TRBV20-1	TRBJ2-3	TRBD2	CSARVPWTSGSADTQYF	TGCAGTGCTAGAGTCCCCTGGACTAGCGGGAGCGCAGATACGCAGTATTTT
many	TRBV5-4	TRBJ2-5	NA	CASSFGKGERETQYF	TGTGCCAGCAGCTTCGGGAAGGGGGAGAGGGAGACCCAGTACTTC
many	TRBV5-1	TRBJ2-7	TRBD1	CASSFRDRDMYEQYF	TGCGCCAGCAGCTTTCGAGACAGGGATATGTACGAGCAGTACTTC
few	TRBV18	TRBJ2-5	TRBD1	CASSPPTGQETQYF	TGTGCCAGCTCACCACCGACAGGGCAAGAGACCCAGTACTTC
many	TRBV12-3/TRBV12-4	TRBJ2-1	TRBD2	CASSPTGLAGNEQFF	TGTGCCAGCAGCCCTACGGGACTAGCGGGCAATGAGCAGTTCTTC
many	TRBV7-6	TRBJ2-2	TRBD1	CASSLQGPNTGELFF	TGTGCCAGCAGCCTACAGGGGCCTAACACCGGGGAGCTGTTTTTT
many	TRBV6-6	TRBJ1-2	TRBD1	CASILGQGMAGYTF	TGTGCCAGCATCCTAGGACAGGGAATGGCCGGCTACACCTTC
many	TRBV18	TRBJ2-7	TRBD1	CASSIGTGYEQYF	TGTGCCAGCTCGATCGGGACAGGGTACGAGCAGTACTTC
many	TRBV20-1	TRBJ2-1	NA	CSAVRGDNEQFF	TGCAGCGCCGTGCGGGGCGACAATGAGCAGTTCTTC
many	TRBV28	TRBJ2-1	NA	CASSLGREQFF	TGTGCCAGCAGTTTAGGGAGAGAGCAGTTCTTC
many	TRBV20-1	TRBJ1-4	TRBD1	CSARGQGAPKLFF	TGCAGTGCTAGAGGACAGGGGGCGCCTAAACTGTTTTTT
many	TRBV20-1	TRBJ2-3	TRBD1	CSATGTGATDTQYF	TGCAGTGCGACCGGGACAGGGGCCACAGATACGCAGTATTTT
many	TRBV18	TRBJ2-7	NA	CASSPSTDYEQYF	TGTGCCAGCTCACCGAGTACAGACTACGAGCAGTACTTC
many	TRBV12-3/TRBV12-4	TRBJ2-3	TRBD2	CASSGLGTDTQYF	TGTGCCAGCAGTGGACTAGGTACAGATACGCAGTATTTT
many	TRBV20-1	TRBJ1-1	TRBD1	CSARDRGTEAFF	TGCAGTGCCCGGGACAGGGGAACTGAAGCTTTCTTT
many	TRBV20-1	TRBJ2-3	NA	CSATDSLTDTQYF	TGCAGTGCTACGGACAGCTTAACAGATACGCAGTATTTT
many	TRBV6-1	TRBJ2-1	TRBD2	CASSEMGGTYNEQFF	TGTGCCAGCAGTGAAATGGGGGGGACCTACAATGAGCAGTTCTTC
few	TRBV19	TRBJ1-5	NA	CASSPYRDTAFLGNQPQHF	TGTGCCAGTAGTCCTTACCGGGACACGGCGTTTCTGGGCAATCAGCCCCAGCATTTT
many	TRBV7-2	TRBJ1-6	NA	CARPRERGSSYNSPLHF	TGTGCCAGACCCAGGGAGAGGGGAAGCTCCTATAATTCACCCCTCCACTTT
many	TRBV24-1	TRBJ1-5	TRBD1	CAGGCRDRGCQPQHF	TGTGCCGGCGGGTGCCGGGACAGGGGGTGTCAGCCCCAGCATTTT
many	TRBV7-2	TRBJ1-1	NA	CASSTGRGATFF	TGTGCCAGCAGCACGGGCCGCGGGGCAACTTTCTTT
many	TRBV12-3/TRBV12-4	TRBJ2-1	NA	CASSSSAGYNEQFF	TGTGCCAGCAGCTCGAGTGCGGGGTACAATGAGCAGTTCTTC
many	TRBV11-2	TRBJ1-6	NA	CASSLDRGANSPLHF	TGTGCCAGCAGCTTAGATCGCGGGGCAAATTCACCCCTCCACTTT
few	TRBV25-1	TRBJ2-3	NA	CASSFRAGAGDTQYF	TGTGCCAGCAGTTTCCGTGCGGGGGCCGGAGATACGCAGTATTTT
NA	TRBV19	TRBJ2-4	NA	CASSIEGGQIKLAKNIQYF	TGTGCCAGTAGTATAGAGGGGGGACAGATTAAACTAGCCAAAAACATTCAGTACTTC
many	TRBV10-3	TRBJ1-1	TRBD1	CAISATGGKTEAFF	TGTGCCATCAGTGCGACAGGGGGCAAGACTGAAGCTTTCTTT
many	TRBV20-1	TRBJ1-1	NA	CSATADNTEAFF	TGCAGCGCTACGGCAGACAACACTGAAGCTTTCTTT
many	TRBV7-9	TRBJ2-3	NA	CASSLGLAGGGTDTQYF	TGTGCCAGCAGCTTAGGGCTCGCGGGTGGTGGCACAGATACGCAGTATTTT
NA	TRBV14	TRBJ2-1	NA	CASSQLDEQFF	TGTGCCAGCAGCCAATTAGATGAGCAGTTCTTC
NA	TRBV4-2	TRBJ2-7	TRBD2	CASSQEAGSSYEQYF	TGTGCCAGCAGCCAGGAAGCGGGGAGCTCCTACGAGCAGTACTTC
NA	TRBV7-2	TRBJ2-5	TRBD2	CASSSKAGVSQYF	TGTGCCAGCAGCTCAAAAGCGGGGGTGTCCCAGTACTTC
few	TRBV18	TRBJ2-6	NA	CASSPSASGANVLTF	TGTGCCAGCTCACCTTCCGCCTCTGGGGCCAACGTCCTGACTTTC
many	TRBV7-8	TRBJ2-6	TRBD2	CATSSRGTSGSGANVLTF	TGTGCCACCTCCTCAAGGGGGACTAGCGGGTCTGGGGCCAACGTCCTGACTTTC
many	TRBV3-1	TRBJ1-1	NA	CASSLFGRGGEGAFF	TGTGCCAGCAGCCTGTTCGGCAGGGGCGGCGAAGGGGCTTTCTTT
few	TRBV29-1	TRBJ2-7	NA	CSVTGPTYEQYF	TGCAGCGTCACGGGACCGACCTACGAGCAGTACTTC
many	TRBV18	TRBJ1-1	NA	CASSPSGAEAFF	TGTGCCAGCTCACCGTCGGGGGCTGAAGCTTTCTTT
NA	TRBV6-4	TRBJ2-6	NA	CASHGSSSGANVLTF	TGTGCCAGCCATGGGTCGAGCTCTGGGGCCAACGTCCTGACTTTC
NA	TRBV6-5	TRBJ2-6	TRBD1	CASSITGTGASGANVLTF	TGTGCCAGCAGTATAACCGGGACAGGGGCCTCTGGGGCCAACGTCCTGACTTTC
NA	TRBV16	TRBJ2-7	NA	CASSQSAGSYEQYF	TGTGCCAGCAGCCAATCGGCCGGATCCTACGAGCAGTACTTC
many	TRBV6-5	TRBJ2-1	TRBD2	CASSPPRGGRNEQFF	TGTGCCAGCAGCCCCCCTCGCGGGGGAAGGAATGAGCAGTTCTTC
few	TRBV28	TRBJ2-7	TRBD2	CASSSSSGSSYEQYF	TGTGCCAGCAGTTCCTCTAGCGGGAGCTCCTACGAGCAGTACTTC
many	TRBV29-1	TRBJ1-2	TRBD1	CSVGTGGTGGYTF	TGCAGCGTCGGGACAGGGGGTACAGGCGGCTACACCTTC
many	TRBV2	TRBJ1-2	TRBD1	CASRDRDREGYTF	TGTGCCAGCAGAGACCGGGACAGGGAAGGCTACACCTTC
NA	TRBV19	TRBJ2-7	NA	CASSRVGFDEQYF	TGTGCCAGTAGTAGGGTTGGGTTCGACGAGCAGTACTTC